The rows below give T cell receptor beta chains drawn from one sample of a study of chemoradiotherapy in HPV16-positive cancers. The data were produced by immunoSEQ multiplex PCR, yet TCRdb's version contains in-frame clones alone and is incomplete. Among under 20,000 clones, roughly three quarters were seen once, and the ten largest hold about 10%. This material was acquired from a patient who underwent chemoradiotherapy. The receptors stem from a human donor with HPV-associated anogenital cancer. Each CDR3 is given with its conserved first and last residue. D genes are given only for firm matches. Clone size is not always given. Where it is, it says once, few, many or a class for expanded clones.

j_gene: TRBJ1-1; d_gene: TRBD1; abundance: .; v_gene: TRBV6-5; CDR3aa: CASSKGGTVTEAFF; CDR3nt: TGTGCCAGCAGTAAAGGGGGCACGGTCACTGAAGCTTTCTTT
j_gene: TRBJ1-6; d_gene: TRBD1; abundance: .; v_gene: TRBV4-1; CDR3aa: CASSQDRGTGGYNSPLHF; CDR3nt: TGCGCCAGCAGCCAAGATCGGGGCACAGGGGGCTATAATTCACCCCTCCACTTT
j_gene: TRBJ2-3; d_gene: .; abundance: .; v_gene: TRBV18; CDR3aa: CASSRQILTDTQYF; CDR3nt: TGTGCCAGCTCCAGACAGATCCTCACAGATACGCAGTATTTT
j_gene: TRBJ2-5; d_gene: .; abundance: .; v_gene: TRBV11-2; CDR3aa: CASSPHGGLSETQYF; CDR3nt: TGTGCCAGCAGCCCCCACGGGGGTCTTTCAGAGACCCAGTACTTC
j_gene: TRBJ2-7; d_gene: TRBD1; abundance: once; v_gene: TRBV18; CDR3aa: CASSPRSTGGSDEQYF; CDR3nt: TGTGCCAGCTCACCCCGAAGCACAGGGGGGAGCGACGAGCAGTACTTC
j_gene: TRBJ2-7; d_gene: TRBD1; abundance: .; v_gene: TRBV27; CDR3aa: CASSQSGQKQYF; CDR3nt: TGTGCCAGCAGTCAATCGGGACAGAAGCAGTACTTC
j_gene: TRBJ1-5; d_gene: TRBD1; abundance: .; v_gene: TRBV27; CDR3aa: CASSSLTGGGQPQHF; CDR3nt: TGTGCCAGCAGTTCCCTGACAGGGGGAGGTCAGCCCCAGCATTTT
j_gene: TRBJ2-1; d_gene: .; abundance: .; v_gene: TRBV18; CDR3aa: CASSPLGPPGEQFF; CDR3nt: TGTGCCAGCTCACCACTAGGGCCCCCGGGGGAGCAGTTCTTC
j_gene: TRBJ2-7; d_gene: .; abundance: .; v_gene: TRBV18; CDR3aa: CASSPRAEYEQYF; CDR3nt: TGTGCCAGCTCACCACGAGCCGAGTACGAGCAGTACTTC
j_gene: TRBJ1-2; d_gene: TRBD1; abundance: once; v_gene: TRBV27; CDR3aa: CASSLFGTANYGYTF; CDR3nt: TGTGCCAGCAGTTTATTCGGGACAGCTAACTATGGCTACACCTTC
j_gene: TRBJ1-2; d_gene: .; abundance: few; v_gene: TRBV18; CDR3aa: CASSLTSDRDYGYTF; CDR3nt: TGTGCCAGCTCACTCACCTCCGACAGAGACTATGGCTACACCTTC
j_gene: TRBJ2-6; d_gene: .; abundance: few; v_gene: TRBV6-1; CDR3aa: CASSTSGANVLTF; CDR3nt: TGTGCCAGCTCCACGTCTGGGGCCAACGTCCTGACTTTC
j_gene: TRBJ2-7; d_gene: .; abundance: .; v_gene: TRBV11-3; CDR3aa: CASSFRDGEQYF; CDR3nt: TGTGCCAGCAGCTTTCGTGACGGCGAGCAGTACTTC
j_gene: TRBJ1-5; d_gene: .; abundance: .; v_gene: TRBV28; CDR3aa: CAISETNQPQHF; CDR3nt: TGTGCCATTTCGGAGACCAATCAGCCCCAGCATTTT
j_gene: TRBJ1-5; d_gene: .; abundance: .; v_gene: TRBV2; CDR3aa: CASSDSRFNQPQHF; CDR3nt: TGTGCCAGCAGTGATTCACGGTTCAATCAGCCCCAGCATTTT
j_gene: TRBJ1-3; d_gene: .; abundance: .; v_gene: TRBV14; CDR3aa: CASSHLGKDLSGNTIYF; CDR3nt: TGTGCCAGCAGCCACTTAGGGAAGGACCTCTCTGGAAACACCATATATTTT
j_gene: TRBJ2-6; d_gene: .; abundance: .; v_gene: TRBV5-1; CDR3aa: CASSHKQGSGANVLTF; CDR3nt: TGCGCCAGCAGCCATAAACAAGGCTCTGGGGCCAACGTCCTGACTTTC
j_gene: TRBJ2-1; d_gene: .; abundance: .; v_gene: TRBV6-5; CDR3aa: CASSYNYNEQFF; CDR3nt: TGTGCCAGCAGTTACAACTACAATGAGCAGTTCTTC
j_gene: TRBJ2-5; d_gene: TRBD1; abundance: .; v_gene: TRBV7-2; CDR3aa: CASSMDRRQETQYF; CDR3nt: TGTGCCAGCAGCATGGACAGGAGACAAGAGACCCAGTACTTC
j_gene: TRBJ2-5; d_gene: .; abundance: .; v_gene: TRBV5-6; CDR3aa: CASSLGGSQETQYF; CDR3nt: TGTGCCAGCAGCTTGGGGGGGAGCCAAGAGACCCAGTACTTC
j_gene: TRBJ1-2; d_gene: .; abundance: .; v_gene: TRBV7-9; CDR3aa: CASSPVQGRGYTF; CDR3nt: TGTGCCAGCAGCCCGGTACAGGGACGGGGCTACACCTTC
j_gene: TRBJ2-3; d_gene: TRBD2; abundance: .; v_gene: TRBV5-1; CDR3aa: CASISGAEGNTQYF; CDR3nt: TGCGCCAGCATCAGCGGGGCGGAAGGGAATACGCAGTATTTT
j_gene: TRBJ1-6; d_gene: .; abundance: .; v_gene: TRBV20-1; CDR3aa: CSASTLPSLHF; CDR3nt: TGCAGTGCTAGTACACTACCATCCCTCCACTTT
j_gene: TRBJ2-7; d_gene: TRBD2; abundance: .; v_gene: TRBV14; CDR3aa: CASSQLAGLYEQYF; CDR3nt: TGTGCCAGCAGCCAACTAGCGGGGCTCTACGAGCAGTACTTC
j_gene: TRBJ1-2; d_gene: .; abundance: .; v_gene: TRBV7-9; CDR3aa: CASSLGDAVNYGYTF; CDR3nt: TGTGCCAGCAGCTTAGGGGACGCCGTGAACTATGGCTACACCTTC
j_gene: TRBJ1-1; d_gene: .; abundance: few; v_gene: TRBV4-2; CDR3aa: CASSQDRTAQRWDTEAFF; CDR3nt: TGTGCCAGCAGCCAAGATCGAACGGCGCAGAGGTGGGACACTGAAGCTTTCTTT
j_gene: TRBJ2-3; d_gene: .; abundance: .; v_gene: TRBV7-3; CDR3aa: CASSFKPKDTQYF; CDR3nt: TGTGCCAGCAGCTTCAAACCTAAAGATACGCAGTATTTT
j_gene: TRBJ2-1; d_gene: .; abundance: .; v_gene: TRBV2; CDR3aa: CASAGGRGEQFF; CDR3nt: TGTGCCAGCGCCGGGGGGCGGGGTGAGCAGTTCTTC
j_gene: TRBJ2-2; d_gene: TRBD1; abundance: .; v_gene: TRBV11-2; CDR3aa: CASSTGQGFTGELFF; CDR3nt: TGTGCCAGCAGTACGGGACAGGGGTTCACCGGGGAGCTGTTTTTT
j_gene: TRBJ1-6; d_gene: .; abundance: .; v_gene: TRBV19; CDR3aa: CASSWGVSSPLHF; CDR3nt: TGTGCCAGTAGTTGGGGGGTCAGTTCACCCCTCCACTTT
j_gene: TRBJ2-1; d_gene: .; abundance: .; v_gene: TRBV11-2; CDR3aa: CASSLEWRNSQFF; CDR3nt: TGTGCCAGCAGCTTAGAGTGGCGAAACAGCCAGTTCTTC
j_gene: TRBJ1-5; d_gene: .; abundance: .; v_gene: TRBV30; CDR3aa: CAWRTGSGYSNQPQHF; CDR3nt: TGTGCCTGGAGAACAGGGTCAGGATATAGCAATCAGCCCCAGCATTTT
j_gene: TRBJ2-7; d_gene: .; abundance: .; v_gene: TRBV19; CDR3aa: CASSPIQSSYEQYF; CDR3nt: TGTGCCAGTAGCCCCATTCAAAGCTCCTACGAGCAGTACTTC
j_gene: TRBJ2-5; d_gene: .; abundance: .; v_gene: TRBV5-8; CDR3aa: CASNLGLMAGETQYF; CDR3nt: TGTGCCAGCAACCTTGGACTAATGGCGGGGGAGACCCAGTACTTC
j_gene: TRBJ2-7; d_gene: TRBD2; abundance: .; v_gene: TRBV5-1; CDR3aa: CASSLEAGTYEQYF; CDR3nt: TGCGCCAGCAGCTTGGAAGCGGGGACCTACGAGCAGTACTTC
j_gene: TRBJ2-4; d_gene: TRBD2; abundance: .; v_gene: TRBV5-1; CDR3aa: CASSLGSGGTKNIQYF; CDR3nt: TGCGCCAGCAGCTTGGGCTCGGGGGGGACCAAAAACATTCAGTACTTC
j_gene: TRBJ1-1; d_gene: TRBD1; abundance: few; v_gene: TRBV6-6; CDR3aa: CASNGQGASFNTEAFF; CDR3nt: TGTGCCAGCAATGGACAGGGGGCTTCGTTCAACACTGAAGCTTTCTTT
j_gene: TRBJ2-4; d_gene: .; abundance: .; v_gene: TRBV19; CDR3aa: CASSIGPSRYF; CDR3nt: TGTGCCAGTAGTATCGGTCCTAGCCGGTACTTC
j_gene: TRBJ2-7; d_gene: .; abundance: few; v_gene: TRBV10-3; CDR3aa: CAISESRNEQYF; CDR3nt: TGTGCCATCAGTGAGTCAAGGAACGAGCAGTACTTC
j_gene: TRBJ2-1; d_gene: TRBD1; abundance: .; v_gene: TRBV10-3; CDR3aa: CAISEGQARVREQFF; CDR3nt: TGTGCCATCAGTGAAGGACAGGCCAGAGTGCGTGAGCAGTTCTTC
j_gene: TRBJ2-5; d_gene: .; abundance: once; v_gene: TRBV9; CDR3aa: CASSVGSETQYF; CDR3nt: TGTGCCAGCAGCGTAGGGTCGGAGACCCAGTACTTC
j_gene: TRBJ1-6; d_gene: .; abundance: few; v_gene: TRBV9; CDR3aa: CASSVGSLRGNSPLHF; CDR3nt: TGTGCCAGCAGCGTAGGTAGTCTTCGGGGAAATTCACCCCTCCACTTT
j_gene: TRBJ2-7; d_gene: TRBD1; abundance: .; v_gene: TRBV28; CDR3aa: CASSPIGTGSYEQYF; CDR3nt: TGTGCCAGCAGTCCGATCGGGACAGGGAGCTACGAGCAGTACTTC
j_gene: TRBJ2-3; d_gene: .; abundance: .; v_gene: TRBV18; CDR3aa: CASSPPSNTDTQYF; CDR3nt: TGTGCCAGCTCACCACCAAGTAACACAGATACGCAGTATTTT
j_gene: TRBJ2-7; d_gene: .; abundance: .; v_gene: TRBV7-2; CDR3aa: CASSLSSGEYEQYF; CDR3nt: TGTGCCAGCAGCTTAAGTTCAGGGGAATACGAGCAGTACTTC
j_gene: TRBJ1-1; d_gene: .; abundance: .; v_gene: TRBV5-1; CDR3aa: CASSLGEGWGNTEAFF; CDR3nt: TGCGCCAGCAGCTTGGGTGAGGGCTGGGGGAACACTGAAGCTTTCTTT
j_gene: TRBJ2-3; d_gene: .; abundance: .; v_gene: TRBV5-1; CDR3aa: CASSFHPWAGTDTQYF; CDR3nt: TGCGCCAGCAGCTTCCACCCTTGGGCGGGTACAGATACGCAGTATTTT
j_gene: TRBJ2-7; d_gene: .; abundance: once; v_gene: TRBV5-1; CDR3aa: CASSLGTHSYEQYF; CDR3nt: TGCGCCAGCAGCTTGGGGACACACTCCTACGAGCAGTACTTC
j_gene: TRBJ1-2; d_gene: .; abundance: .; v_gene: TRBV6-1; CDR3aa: CASSDPTREVYGYTF; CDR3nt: TGTGCCAGCAGTGACCCGACTAGGGAAGTTTATGGCTACACCTTC
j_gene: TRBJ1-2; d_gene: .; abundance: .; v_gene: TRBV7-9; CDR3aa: CASSLGLNYGYTF; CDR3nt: TGTGCCAGCAGCTTAGGGCTCAATTATGGCTACACCTTC
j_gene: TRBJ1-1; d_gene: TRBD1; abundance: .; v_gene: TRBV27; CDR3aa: CASSSGDRAGTEAFF; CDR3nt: TGTGCCAGCAGTTCGGGGGACAGGGCGGGTACTGAAGCTTTCTTT
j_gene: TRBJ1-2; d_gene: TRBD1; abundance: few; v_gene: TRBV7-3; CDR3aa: CASSPGQGNGYTF; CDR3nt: TGTGCCAGCAGCCCCGGACAGGGTAATGGCTACACCTTC
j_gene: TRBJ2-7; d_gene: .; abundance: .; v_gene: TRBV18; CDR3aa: CASSSFLQGIIGEQYF; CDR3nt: TGTGCCAGCTCATCATTCTTACAGGGTATCATAGGCGAGCAGTACTTC
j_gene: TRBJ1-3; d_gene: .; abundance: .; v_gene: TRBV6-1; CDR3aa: CASKDPYFSGNTIYF; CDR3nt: TGTGCCAGCAAGGATCCTTATTTCTCTGGAAACACCATATATTTT